This TCR beta chain was identified in a study of CD8+ T cells in alopecia areata. Sequencing used cDNA as its template, made by extracting RNA and reverse transcribing it. Profiled with immunoSEQ multiplex PCR; TCRdb holds only in-frame clones, not every one. The profile covers approximately 160,000 clones, with less than 80% appearing a single time and approximately 15% taken by the ten largest. General study results and limits: Higher clonality and more expanded CD8+ clones appeared in lesional than normal scalp.

Germline CDR1 is SGDLS and CDR2 is YYNGEE. The CDR3 spans 14 residues. Between the trimmed V and J ends, which lost 1 base and 1 base, there was a span of 9 bases. The treatment was: oral pan-JAK inhibitor, 5-10 mg twice daily. A remark on this clone: The antigen remains unidentified.

The chain has TRBV9 and TRBJ2-7, with unresolved D. The TCR originated in a human donor with alopecia areata. Sequenced here: CD4+ T cells sorted from blood, sampled at week 24, from a patient treated with tofacitinib. This CDR3 is CASSVSLQSYEQYF. The CDR3 DNA sequence: TGTGCCAGCAGCGTAAGTCTACAATCCTACGAGCAGTACTTC.